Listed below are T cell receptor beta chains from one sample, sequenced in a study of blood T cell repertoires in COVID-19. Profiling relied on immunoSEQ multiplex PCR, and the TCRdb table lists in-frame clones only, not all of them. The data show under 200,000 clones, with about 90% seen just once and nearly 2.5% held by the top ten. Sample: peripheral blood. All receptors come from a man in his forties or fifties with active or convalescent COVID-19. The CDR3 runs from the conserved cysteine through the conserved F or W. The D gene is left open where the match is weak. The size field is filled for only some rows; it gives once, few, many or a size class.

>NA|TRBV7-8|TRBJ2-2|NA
CASSLKWEPGELFF
TGTGCCAGCAGCTTAAAGTGGGAGCCCGGGGAGCTGTTTTTT
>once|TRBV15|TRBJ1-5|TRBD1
CATSLTGGIQPQHF
TGTGCCACCAGCCTGACAGGGGGAATACAGCCCCAGCATTTT
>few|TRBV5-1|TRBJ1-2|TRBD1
CASSLGRGDDGYTF
TGCGCCAGCAGCTTGGGCAGGGGGGACGATGGCTACACCTTC
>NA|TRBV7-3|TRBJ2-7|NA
CASSLMSQGPYEQYF
TGTGCCAGCAGCTTAATGTCCCAGGGGCCCTACGAGCAGTACTTC
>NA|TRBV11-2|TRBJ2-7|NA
CASSLDQATYEQYF
TGTGCCAGCAGCTTAGATCAGGCGACCTACGAGCAGTACTTC
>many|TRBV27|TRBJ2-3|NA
CASSLSPLEGYTDTQYF
TGTGCCAGCAGTTTATCGCCGCTCGAGGGTTACACAGATACGCAGTATTTT
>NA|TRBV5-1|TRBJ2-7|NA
CASSLAGIYEQYF
TGCGCCAGCAGCTTGGCCGGGATCTACGAGCAGTACTTC
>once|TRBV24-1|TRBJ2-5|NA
CATGPGPPGETQYF
TGTGCCACCGGCCCCGGGCCCCCGGGGGAGACCCAGTACTTC
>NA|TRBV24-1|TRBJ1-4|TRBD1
CATSGIAGTGENEKLFF
TGTGCCACCAGTGGTATAGCCGGGACAGGGGAAAATGAAAAACTGTTTTTT
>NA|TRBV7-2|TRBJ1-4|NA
CASSLGWGGNEKLFF
TGTGCCAGCAGCTTAGGTTGGGGCGGTAATGAAAAACTGTTTTTT
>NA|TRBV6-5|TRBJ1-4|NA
CASSYDGVQEKLFF
TGTGCCAGCAGCTACGACGGGGTGCAGGAAAAACTGTTTTTT
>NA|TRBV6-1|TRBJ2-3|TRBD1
CASSGGTGPFNTDTQYF
TGTGCCAGCAGTGGGGGGACAGGGCCATTCAACACAGATACGCAGTATTTT
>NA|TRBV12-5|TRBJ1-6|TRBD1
CASGLAPDRVYNSPLHF
TGTGCTAGTGGTTTGGCCCCCGACAGGGTCTATAATTCACCCCTCCACTTT
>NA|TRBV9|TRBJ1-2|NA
CASSVAIVGEDYGYTF
TGTGCCAGCAGCGTAGCGATAGTCGGGGAAGACTATGGCTACACCTTC
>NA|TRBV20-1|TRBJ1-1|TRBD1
CSASPGTGSREAFF
TGCAGTGCTAGTCCCGGGACAGGGTCCCGTGAAGCTTTCTTT
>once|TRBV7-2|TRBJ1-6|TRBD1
CASSLAFLGQANSPLHF
TGTGCCAGCAGCTTAGCTTTTTTGGGACAGGCTAATTCACCCCTCCACTTT
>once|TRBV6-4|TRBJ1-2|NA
CASSDHGGFGPGYTF
TGTGCCAGCAGTGACCATGGCGGGTTCGGTCCTGGCTACACCTTC
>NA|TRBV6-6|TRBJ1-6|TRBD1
CASSQSRTGRLSSYNSPLHF
TGTGCCAGCAGTCAATCTCGGACAGGCCGCTTAAGCTCCTATAATTCACCCCTCCACTTT
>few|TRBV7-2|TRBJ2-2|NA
CASSLGGRGTGELFF
TGTGCCAGCAGCTTAGGGGGGCGCGGCACCGGGGAGCTGTTTTTT
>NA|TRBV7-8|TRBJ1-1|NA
CASSLGRNTEAFF
TGTGCCAGCAGCTTAGGGAGGAACACTGAAGCTTTCTTT
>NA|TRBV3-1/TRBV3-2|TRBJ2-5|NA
CASSQEPSETQYF
TGTGCCAGCAGCCAAGAACCTAGTGAGACCCAGTACTTC
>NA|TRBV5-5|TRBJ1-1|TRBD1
CASSSATGETEAFF
TGTGCCAGCAGCTCCGCTACAGGGGAGACTGAAGCTTTCTTT
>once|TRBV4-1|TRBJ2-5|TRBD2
CASSQLPRGGSGASGETQYF
TGCGCCAGCAGCCAACTACCCCGGGGAGGTAGCGGGGCTTCGGGAGAGACCCAGTACTTC
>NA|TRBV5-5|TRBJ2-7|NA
CASSFSGEDYEQYF
TGTGCCAGCAGCTTTTCGGGGGAGGACTACGAGCAGTACTTC
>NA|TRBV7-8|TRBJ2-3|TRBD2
CASSAKLAGARTDTQYF
TGTGCCAGCAGCGCGAAACTAGCGGGGGCTCGCACAGATACGCAGTATTTT
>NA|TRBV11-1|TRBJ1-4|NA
CASSPLGGNLFF
TGTGCCAGCAGCCCTCTGGGCGGGAACCTGTTTTTT
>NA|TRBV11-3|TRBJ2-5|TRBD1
CASSPSAGQGSTQYF
TGTGCCAGCAGTCCCTCCGCGGGACAGGGGTCGACCCAGTACTTC
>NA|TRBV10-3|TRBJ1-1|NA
CAISESRDRPEAFF
TGTGCCATCAGTGAGTCCCGGGATCGGCCTGAAGCTTTCTTT
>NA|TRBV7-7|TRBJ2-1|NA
CASSSDGNEQFF
TGTGCTAGCAGTTCTGACGGGAATGAGCAGTTCTTC
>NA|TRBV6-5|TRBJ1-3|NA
CASSSDRPISGNTIYF
TGTGCCAGCAGTTCAGACAGACCGATTTCTGGAAACACCATATATTTT
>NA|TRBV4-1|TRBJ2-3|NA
CASSPQPGPDTQYF
TGCGCCAGCAGCCCACAGCCAGGGCCAGATACGCAGTATTTT
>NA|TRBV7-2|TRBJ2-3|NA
CASSPDLDTQYF
TGTGCCAGCAGCCCAGATTTGGATACGCAGTATTTT
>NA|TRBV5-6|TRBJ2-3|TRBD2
CASSSTLAGGIDTQYF
TGTGCCAGCAGTTCCACCTTAGCGGGGGGCATCGATACGCAGTATTTT
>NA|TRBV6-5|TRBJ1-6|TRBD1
CASSPGTGINSPLHF
TGTGCCAGCAGCCCCGGGACAGGGATTAATTCACCCCTCCACTTT
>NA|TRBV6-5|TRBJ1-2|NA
CASDRKGEYYGYTF
TGTGCCAGCGACCGTAAGGGGGAATACTATGGCTACACCTTC
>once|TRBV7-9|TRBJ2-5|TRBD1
CASSLDVTGDRETQYF
TGTGCCAGCAGCCTAGATGTGACAGGGGATCGTGAGACCCAGTACTTC
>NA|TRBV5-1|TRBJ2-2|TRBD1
CASSPGQGTDTGELFF
TGCGCCAGCAGCCCTGGACAGGGGACGGACACCGGGGAGCTGTTTTTT
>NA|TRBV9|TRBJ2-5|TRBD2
CASSLNAGGWGETQYF
TGTGCCAGCAGCCTTAACGCGGGGGGCTGGGGGGAGACCCAGTACTTC
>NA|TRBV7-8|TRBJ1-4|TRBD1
CASSLVGGGGEKLFF
TGTGCCAGCAGCTTAGTAGGGGGCGGTGGTGAAAAACTGTTTTTT
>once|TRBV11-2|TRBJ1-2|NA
CASSLTVYGYTF
TGTGCCAGCAGCTTAACAGTATATGGCTACACCTTC
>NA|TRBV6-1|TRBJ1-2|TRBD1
CASSEGTGGYGYTF
TGTGCCAGCAGTGAAGGGACAGGGGGCTATGGCTACACCTTC
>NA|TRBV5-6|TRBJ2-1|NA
CASSWAQLVNEQFF
TGTGCCAGCAGCTGGGCCCAATTGGTCAATGAGCAGTTCTTC
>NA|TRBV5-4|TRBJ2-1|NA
CASSLALSQGLRYYNEQFF
TGTGCCAGCAGCTTGGCCTTATCCCAGGGGTTAAGGTACTACAATGAGCAGTTCTTC
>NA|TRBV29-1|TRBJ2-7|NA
CSVEREAGSYEQYF
TGCAGCGTTGAAAGGGAGGCCGGATCCTACGAGCAGTACTTC
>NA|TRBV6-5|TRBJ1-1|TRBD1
CASSRQGYTEAFF
TGTGCCAGCTCCCGACAGGGGTATACTGAAGCTTTCTTT
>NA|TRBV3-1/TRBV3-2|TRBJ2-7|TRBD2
CASSDLAGAKYEQYF
TGTGCCAGCAGCGATCTAGCGGGGGCCAAATACGAGCAGTACTTC
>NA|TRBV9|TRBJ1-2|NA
CASSVSLQANYGYTF
TGTGCCAGCAGCGTTTCCCTCCAGGCTAACTATGGCTACACCTTC
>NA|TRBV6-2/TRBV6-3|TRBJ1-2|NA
CASSYRGQGNFGYTF
TGTGCCAGCAGTTATCGCGGACAAGGAAATTTTGGCTACACCTTC
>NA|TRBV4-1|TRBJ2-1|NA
CASSQSVSYSYNEQFF
TGCGCCAGCAGCCAAAGTGTTAGTTACTCCTACAATGAGCAGTTCTTC
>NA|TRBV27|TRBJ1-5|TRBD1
CASRLDRGRFQPQHF
TGTGCCAGCAGACTAGACAGGGGAAGGTTTCAGCCCCAGCATTTT
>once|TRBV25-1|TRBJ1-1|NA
CASSDSHGGNTEAFF
TGTGCCAGCAGTGACTCCCACGGAGGGAACACTGAAGCTTTCTTT
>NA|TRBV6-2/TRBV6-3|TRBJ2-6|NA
CASSYSGSGANVLTF
TGTGCCAGCAGTTATTCAGGGTCTGGGGCCAACGTCCTGACTTTC
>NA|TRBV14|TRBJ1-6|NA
CASSQVRGANSPLHF
TGTGCCAGCAGCCAAGTTCGCGGGGCTAATTCACCCCTCCACTTT